A single sample gave rise to the 21 T cell receptor beta chains below, sequenced in a study of blood T cells in healthy people across ages. Then a second PCR, running roughly 6 to 11 cycles, was carried out with a sample-barcoded 5' primer and a J-beta primer mix. In TCRdb, the 5' RACE reads were re-called with MiXCR into one record per CDR3 protein. The sample includes 700,000 to 1,000,000 distinct CDR3 sequences, approximately 44% of them seen just once. The sequencing input was blood. The origin of the receptors is a man between 60 and 70 years old in good health.

The rearrangement links TRBV20-1 to TRBJ2-5; the match to TRBD1 covers 8 bases. This CDR3 comprises 17 residues. CDR1 DFQATT and CDR2 SNEGSKA come from the germline V gene (reference sequence). V lost 6 bases to trimming and J lost 5 bases; unmatched junction nucleotides: 20. CDR3 region: CSALGQGRGQKKETQYF. The CDR3 DNA is TGCAGTGCCCTCGGACAGGGAAGAGGTCAGAAGAAGGAGACCCAGTACTTC.

Notes on this clonotype: The junction departs from the called germline gene at one end, perhaps through a read error. The V gene is TRBV6-1, the J gene TRBJ2-7; a possible D gene is TRBD1 (5 bases). CDR1 is MNHNS and CDR2 is SASEGT in the germline V gene. The CDR3 runs 16 residues. CDR3 sequence (DNA): TGTGCCGGCAGTGAACGGGCCTCTGGGGCGCGAGTCGAGCAGTACTTC. Translated, it gives CAGSERASGARVEQYF.

This clonotype was found many times. The chain recombines TRBV7-9 with TRBJ2-7; 9 nucleotides agree with TRBD1. The germline V gene has CDR1 SEHNR and CDR2 FQNEAQ (reference sequence). This CDR3 comprises 14 residues. V trimming: 5 bases; J trimming: 1 base; junction bases outside the gene matches: 3. The CDR3, as DNA: TGTGCCAGCAGCCGCGGGACAGGGTCCTACGAGCAGTACTTC. Translation gives CASSRGTGSYEQYF.

The V and J genes are TRBV7-2 and TRBJ2-2; unclear D gene. This CDR3 is 14 amino acids long. Trimming removed 0 bases from V and 6 bases from J, with 8 bases in between. The germline V gene encodes CDR1 SGHTA and CDR2 FQGNSA. In nucleotides, the CDR3 is TGTGCCAGCAGCTTAGCGCCTGGGGCCGGGGAGCTGTTTTTT. This codes for CASSLAPGAGELFF.

This clonotype was recorded a few times. J is TRBJ2-7 and V is TRBV5-6; TRBD1 matches at 9 bases. V was pared by 0 bases and J by 4 bases, with 8 bases of the junction left unmatched. The germline V gene has CDR1 SGHDT and CDR2 YYEEEE. The CDR3 spans 16 residues. As DNA, the CDR3 is TGTGCCAGCAGCTTGGTCCCGGGACAGGGTCCATACGAGCAGTACTTC. This codes for CASSLVPGQGPYEQYF.

This clonotype has a handful of counts. This chain links TRBV5-1 with TRBJ2-1; 9 bases line up with TRBD2. The germline V gene encodes CDR1 SGHRS and CDR2 YFSETQ. Trimming at V came to 1 base and at J to 5 bases, leaving 7 bases not matched to a gene. The CDR3 runs 16 residues. DNA of the CDR3: TGCGCCAGCAGCTTGCTTAGGGCTAGCGGGGACAATGAGCAGTTCTTC. Its translation: CASSLLRASGDNEQFF. Drawing the rest from reference TRBV5-1 and TRBJ2-1, the complete variable domain is KAGVTQTPRYLIKTRGQQVTLSCSPISGHRSVSWYQQTPGQGLQFLFEYFSETQRNKGNFPGRFSGRQFSNSRSEMNVSTLELGDSALYLCASSLLRASGDNEQFFGPGTRLTVL.

This chain links TRBV7-9 with TRBJ1-4; TRBD1 is a possible D gene (6 bases). Between the trimmed V and J ends, which lost 4 bases and 13 bases, there was a span of 16 bases. Looked up from germline, CDR1 is SEHNR and CDR2 is FQNEAQ (reference sequence). The CDR3 length is 13 residues. The CDR3 nucleotides are TGTGCCAGCAGCTCGTCCTACAGGGAGATACTGTTTTTT. Protein: CASSSSYREILFF.

The V gene is TRBV3-1, the J gene TRBJ2-4; possibly TRBD1 or TRBD2 for D (5 bases each). CDR3 length: 15 amino acids. Germline values: CDR1 LGHDT, CDR2 YNNKEL (reference sequence). V was clipped by 6 bases and J by 0 bases, with 12 bases between them. CDR3 DNA sequence: TGTGCCAGCAGTGACAGACTACTAGCCAAAAACATTCAGTACTTC. Protein product: CASSDRLLAKNIQYF. The variable domain in full, with the rest retrieved from reference TRBV3-1 and TRBJ2-4, is DTAVSQTPKYLVTQMGNDKSIKCEQNLGHDTMYWYKQDSKKFLKIMFSYNNKELIINETVPNRFSPKSPDKAHLNLHINSLELGDSAVYFCASSDRLLAKNIQYFGAGTRLSVL.

This rearrangement joins TRBV27 to TRBJ2-1; no firm D call. This CDR3 has 13 amino acids. CDR1 and CDR2 (germline): MNHEY, SMNVEV (reference sequence). V lost 5 bases to trimming and J lost 4 bases, with 9 bases between them. The DNA for the CDR3 is TGTGCCAGCAGTACCGCCGGGTACAATGAGCAGTTCTTC. This sequence encodes CASSTAGYNEQFF.

The rearrangement uses TRBV11-3 and TRBJ2-5, with a possible D match to TRBD2 (5 bases). Trimming removed 1 base from V and 1 base from J, with 10 bases in between. Germline CDR1 reads SGHNT; CDR2 reads YENEEA. The CDR3 totals 15 residues. The CDR3 DNA is TGTGCCAGCAGCTTAGGGTCGGGAAGCCAAGAGACCCAGTACTTC. It yields the protein CASSLGSGSQETQYF.

Only one count was recorded for this clonotype. This chain joins TRBV5-4 and TRBJ2-3; 9 positions agree with TRBD2. Unmatched junction bases numbered 7, after V lost 0 bases and J lost 2 bases. Germline loops: CDR1 SGHNT, CDR2 YYREEE (reference sequence). The CDR3 is made up of 17 amino acids. The CDR3 sequence is CASSLGPSGAPTDTQYF. The CDR3 DNA reads TGTGCCAGCAGCTTGGGACCTAGCGGGGCCCCCACAGATACGCAGTATTTT.

This clonotype was detected ten times or more. The V and J genes are TRBV7-2 and TRBJ2-1; no clear D. The V gene lost 2 bases and the J gene lost 7 bases, with 6 bases spanning the gap. This CDR3 contains 12 residues. From germline, CDR1 is SGHTA and CDR2 FQGNSA. The CDR3 nucleotides read TGTGCCAGCAGCTTAATGGAGAATGAGCAGTTCTTC. It codes for CASSLMENEQFF.

The chain recombines TRBV6-5 with TRBJ2-6; TRBD1 agrees at 9 bases. In germline, CDR1 is MNHEY, CDR2 SVGAGI. The junction had 10 bases not matched to a gene; V was cut back by 4 bases and J by 0 bases. This CDR3 is 19 amino acids long. CDR3 in amino acids: CASSSRDRVPASGANVLTF. CDR3 in DNA: TGTGCCAGCAGTTCCCGGGACAGGGTCCCCGCCTCTGGGGCCAACGTCCTGACTTTC.

This chain joins TRBV28 and TRBJ2-1; 11 nucleotides align to TRBD2. CDR1 and CDR2 (germline): MDHEN, SYDVKM. This CDR3 spans 15 amino acids. V was clipped by 6 bases and J by 4 bases; unmatched bases: 5. The CDR3: CASRTRLAGYNEQFF. The CDR3 DNA is TGTGCCAGCAGGACCCGACTAGCGGGATACAATGAGCAGTTCTTC.

This clonotype was counted between two and nine times. This chain uses TRBV30 with TRBJ2-5; D not certain. Trimming left V 1 base short and J 5 bases short, with 8 bases between. The length of the CDR3 is 12 residues. From germline, CDR1 is GTSNPN and CDR2 SVGIG (reference sequence). The CDR3 coding sequence is TGTGCCTGGAGTGGGGGTGCGGAGACCCAGTACTTC. It specifies CAWSGGAETQYF.

This clonotype has just a few counts. V is TRBV11-2 and J is TRBJ2-3, with 10 positions matching TRBD1. This CDR3 comprises 16 residues. Germline CDR1 is SGHAT and CDR2 is FQNNGV. Trimming took 1 base from V and 1 from J; bases not matched to a gene: 2. The CDR3, as DNA: TGTGCCAGCAGCTTAGGGGGGACAGGGGGCACAGATACGCAGTATTTT. Translating gives CASSLGGTGGTDTQYF.

In its sample, this clonotype was seen a few times. The rearrangement links TRBV20-1 to TRBJ2-1; the D gene is possibly TRBD2 (5 bases). The CDR3 is 15 amino acids. Trimming cost V 5 bases and J 1 base, with 15 bases left between them. Germline CDR1 reads DFQATT; CDR2 reads SNEGSKA (reference sequence). CDR3 protein: CSAPEGLASYNEQFF. The CDR3 nucleotides are TGCAGTGCTCCGGAAGGACTGGCGTCCTACAATGAGCAGTTCTTC.

In this sample, this clonotype turned up many times. The genes are TRBV21-1 and TRBJ2-7; the listed D gene, TRBD1, was not tested against the DNA. TRBV21-1 is a listed pseudogene. This CDR3 contains 14 residues. The CDR3 protein is CASSIRQGTYEQYF. In DNA form, the CDR3 reads TGTGCCAGCAGCATCCGACAGGGGACCTACGAGCAGTACTTC.

The chain recombines TRBV4-3 with TRBJ2-3; TRBD2 matches 15 bases. This CDR3 contains 16 residues. V gave up 4 bases and J gave up 5 bases; unmatched junction bases: 4. CDR1 LGHNA and CDR2 YSLEER come from the germline V gene. In DNA form, the CDR3 reads TGCGCCAGCAGCCCGGGACTAGCGGGGGGTGTAGATACGCAGTATTTT. Translation gives CASSPGLAGGVDTQYF.

The gene calls are TRBV6-2 or TRBV6-3 and TRBJ2-3; 13 bases are a match to TRBD2. V shed 6 bases and J 9 bases; nucleotides not matched to a gene: 3. The length of the CDR3 is 13 residues. Looked up from germline, CDR1 is MNHEY and CDR2 is SVGEGT. The chain's CDR3 is CASRETSGGTQYF. The CDR3 DNA sequence: TGTGCCAGCAGGGAGACTAGCGGGGGGACGCAGTATTTT.

This clonotype appeared many times. The chain recombines TRBV10-1 with TRBJ2-5; D gene ambiguous. This CDR3 is built from 13 residues. Germline lookup yields CDR1 WNHNN and CDR2 SYGVQD (reference sequence). Between the trimmed V and J ends, which lost 1 base and 3 bases, there was a span of 6 bases. The chain's CDR3 is CASSELGKETQYF. The CDR3 DNA reads TGCGCCAGCAGTGAGTTGGGGAAAGAGACCCAGTACTTC.